This entry concerns a single T cell receptor (beta chain). The record originates from a study of T cell responses to AZD1222 COVID-19 vaccine. The V gene's germline CDR1 is GTSNPN and CDR2 SVGIG (reference sequence). The length of the CDR3 is 19 residues. With V trimmed by 1 base and J by 0 bases, 11 bases remained unmatched. TCRdb keeps only in-frame clones here, not all; method: immunoSEQ multiplex PCR. This table holds roughly 50,000 clones, roughly 90% found once. Here the sequenced sample was peripheral blood, taken on day 0 of AZD1222 vaccination. V and J are TRBV30 and TRBJ1-6; 8 bases fit TRBD1. The receptor was isolated from an adult in good health. In nucleotides, the CDR3 is TGTGCCTGGAGTGGGACAGGGAGGGTGGCGCGCTCCTATAATTCACCCCTCCACTTT. Translation: CAWSGTGRVARSYNSPLHF. The whole variable domain, remainder taken from reference TRBV30 and TRBJ1-6, is SQTIHQWPATLVQPVGSPLSLECTVEGTSNPNLYWYRQAAGRGLQLLFYSVGIGQISSEVPQNLSASRPQDRQFILSSKKLLLSDSGFYLCAWSGTGRVARSYNSPLHFGNGTRLTVT.